The T cell receptor (beta chain) described here comes from a study of Ad26.COV2.S vaccination and SARS-CoV-2 variants. The treatment denotes: about 20 received Ad26.COV2.S at low or high dose, single or two shots; several received placebo; per-sample allocation not given. Repertoires come from day 63 after the first vaccine or placebo injection. Libraries were prepared by immunoSEQ multiplex PCR; TCRdb keeps only in-frame clonotypes and omits some of them. The sample shows hundreds of thousands of clones, 85% to 90% of them seen only once. In germline, CDR1 is MDHEN, CDR2 SYDVKM. The CDR3 contains 16 residues. V lost 1 base to trimming and J lost 2 bases; unmatched junction nucleotides: 8.

The clonotype was recovered from a person between 18 and 65 years old who received the Ad26.COV2.S COVID-19 vaccine or a placebo. This chain uses TRBV28 with TRBJ2-7, with 7 bases fitting TRBD1. The sample here was peripheral blood, taken in a trial of Ad26.COV2.S vaccine versus placebo. The CDR3 reads CASSLYEGAGPYEQYF. In nucleotides, the CDR3 is TGTGCCAGCAGTTTATACGAGGGGGCGGGTCCCTACGAGCAGTACTTC.